The next 15 T cell receptor beta chains were all read from a single sample in a study of T cell repertoires in cytomegalovirus infection. MiXCR was run by TCRdb on the reads, yielding one entry per CDR3 protein. The repertoire holds about 69,000 distinct CDR3 sequences, around 27% seen once, with 59% in the top ten. Antigen specificity for these receptors is unknown. Sequenced here: CD8+ T cells from cultured PBMCs, sampled from culture after CMV antigen stimulation. The receptors originated from a human donor in good health (CMV status not recorded). Some clones in this sample may be carry-over from other donors' samples.

This clonotype was seen a handful of times. The chain employs TRBV6-5 and TRBJ1-2, with D possibly TRBD1 on 5 matching bases. Trimming pared 8 bases from V and 4 bases from J, leaving 23 bases between. This CDR3 contains 16 residues. Per the germline V gene, CDR1 is MNHEY and CDR2 is SVGAGI. CDR3 loop: CASRVGRDVMGYGYTF. The DNA for the CDR3 is TGTGCCAGCCGAGTAGGCAGGGATGTGATGGGCTATGGCTACACCTTC.

This chain uses TRBV6-5 with TRBJ2-1, with 14 bases fitting TRBD2. CDR3 length: 16 residues. V lost 6 bases to trimming and J lost 9 bases; unmatched junction nucleotides: 10. CDR1 MNHEY and CDR2 SVGAGI come from the germline V gene. The CDR3 here is CASSLQGLAGDAEQFF. In DNA, the CDR3 is TGTGCCAGCAGCCTACAGGGACTAGCGGGAGACGCTGAGCAGTTCTTC.

This clonotype was found a few times. V is TRBV10-2 and J is TRBJ1-2; D possibly corresponds to TRBD1 (6 bases). V lost 5 bases and J 5 bases, leaving 12 bases between the germline ends. This CDR3 region has 13 residues. Per the germline V gene, CDR1 is WSHSY and CDR2 is SAAADI. DNA of the CDR3: TGCGCCAGCAGTCCTACAGGGCTATATGGCTACACCTTC. Protein product: CASSPTGLYGYTF.

The chain recombines TRBV19 with TRBJ1-1; TRBD1 agrees at 8 bases. The germline V gene has CDR1 LNHDA and CDR2 SQIVND (reference sequence). V gave up 8 bases and J gave up 8 bases; unmatched junction bases: 13. The CDR3 runs 14 residues. As DNA, the CDR3 is TGTGCCAGTCGGAGGGGGCAGGGGGCCTTAGAAGCTTTCTTT. Translated: CASRRGQGALEAFF.

This clonotype was detected ten times or more. This chain uses TRBV6-2 or TRBV6-3 with TRBJ1-2; D is unresolved. Trimming stripped 7 bases from V and 4 bases from J, with 22 bases between. This CDR3 is built from 16 residues. CDR1 is MNHEY, CDR2 SVGEGT, per germline. The DNA of the CDR3 is TGTGCCAGCACCCCCCGGGGAGGACCCTATACCTATGGCTACACCTTC. It yields the protein CASTPRGGPYTYGYTF.

This clonotype came up many times. This chain joins TRBV6-2 or TRBV6-3 and TRBJ2-1; 14 nucleotides line up with TRBD2. Germline CDR1 is MNHEY and CDR2 is SVGEGT. J was trimmed by 3 bases and V by 2 bases; bases with no gene match: 9. The CDR3 has 19 residues. The chain's CDR3 is CASSYHENGLAGGYNEQFF. DNA of the CDR3: TGTGCCAGCAGTTACCACGAAAATGGACTAGCGGGGGGCTACAATGAGCAGTTCTTC.

This chain uses TRBV20-1 with TRBJ2-6; TRBD1 matches at 8 bases. The CDR3 has 17 residues. The germline V gene has CDR1 DFQATT and CDR2 SNEGSKA (reference sequence). The V segment lost 6 bases and the J segment 2 bases; nucleotides outside the gene matches: 12. The CDR3 DNA is TGCAGTGCCCAAGGCCCGGACAGGGCCACTGGGGCCAACGTCCTGACTTTC. This sequence encodes CSAQGPDRATGANVLTF.

In this sample, this clonotype turned up a few times. The chain combines TRBV9 with TRBJ2-7; TRBD2 is a possible D gene (5 bases). CDR3 length: 13 amino acids. Per germline, CDR1 SGDLS and CDR2 YYNGEE. V was cut by 5 bases and J by 1 base, with 10 bases left in between. CDR3 sequence: CASSEGSSYEQYF. CDR3 sequence (DNA): TGTGCCAGCAGTGAGGGCAGTTCCTACGAGCAGTACTTC.

As for this clonotype: This may stem from a read error, because a much larger clone lies one nucleotide away. The chain recombines TRBV7-4 with TRBJ1-2, with D hard to call. Germline CDR1 is SGHVT and CDR2 is SQSDAQ. The CDR3 covers 12 residues. The CDR3 region has the DNA TGTGCCAGCAGCTTAGTCTTCTATGGCTACATCTTC. This encodes CASSLVFYGYIF.

The chain combines TRBV11-3 with TRBJ2-2; D possibly corresponds to TRBD2 (5 bases). From germline, CDR1 is SGHNT and CDR2 YENEEA. Trimming cost V 5 bases and J 8 bases, with 12 bases left between them. The CDR3 covers 13 residues. The CDR3: CASSVDWGGELFF. The CDR3 DNA reads as TGTGCCAGCAGCGTGGACTGGGGAGGGGAGCTGTTTTTT.

This clonotype turned up a few times. This sequence joins TRBV6-1 and TRBJ2-7; 8 nucleotides agree with TRBD2. V trimming: 6 bases; J trimming: 6 bases; junction bases outside the gene matches: 31. Germline-derived CDR1 and CDR2 are MNHNS and SASEGT. The CDR3 extends over 21 amino acids. Written as DNA, the CDR3 is TGTGCCAGCAGCGGCCTACGGTCAGGGGATCGGGAGGGGAGTGGTCGGTTCGAGCAGTACTTC. Its translation is CASSGLRSGDREGSGRFEQYF.

This clonotype was detected only a few times. The rearrangement joins TRBV19 to TRBJ2-7; TRBD1 aligns across 7 bases. The germline gives CDR1 LNHDA, CDR2 SQIVND (reference sequence). The CDR3 is 15 residues long. J lost 0 bases, V lost 4 bases, and 6 bases had no gene match. The CDR3 spells CASSTAGGVSYEQYF. The DNA of the CDR3 is TGTGCCAGTAGTACCGCAGGGGGTGTCTCCTACGAGCAGTACTTC. The variable domain in full, completed from reference TRBV19 and TRBJ2-7, reads DGGITQSPKYLFRKEGQNVTLSCEQNLNHDAMYWYRQDPGQGLRLIYYSQIVNDFQKGDIAEGYSVSREKKESFPLTVTSAQKNPTAFYLCASSTAGGVSYEQYFGPGTRLTVT.

The rearrangement uses TRBV20-1 and TRBJ1-1; possible D gene TRBD1, 5 bases. Trimming cost V 0 bases and J 0 bases, with 8 bases left between them. Germline-derived CDR1 and CDR2 are DFQATT and SNEGSKA (reference sequence). The CDR3 is made up of 14 amino acids. The DNA for the CDR3 is TGCAGTGCTAGAGATCGAGGGGTGAACACTGAAGCTTTCTTT. Encoded protein: CSARDRGVNTEAFF.

This clonotype was recorded many times. The chain has TRBV7-9 and TRBJ1-6; 9 bases agree with TRBD1. The CDR3 loop spans 14 amino acids. Trimming removed 4 bases from V and 7 bases from J; junction bases left unmatched: 2. Per germline, CDR1 SEHNR and CDR2 FQNEAQ (reference sequence). CDR3 protein: CASSSTGGNSPLHF. CDR3 DNA: TGTGCCAGCAGCTCGACAGGGGGAAATTCACCCCTCCACTTT.

This clonotype came up a few times. The CDR3 loop is CAWRQGTSGNTIYF. The CDR3, as DNA: TGTGCCTGGAGACAGGGTACCTCTGGAAACACCATATATTTT. This chain links TRBV30 with TRBJ1-3; maybe TRBD1 (6 bases). The CDR3 covers 14 residues. The ends were cut back, 3 bases at V and 0 bases at J, with 9 bases in the middle. The germline CDR1 and CDR2 sequences are GTSNPN and SVGIG (reference sequence).